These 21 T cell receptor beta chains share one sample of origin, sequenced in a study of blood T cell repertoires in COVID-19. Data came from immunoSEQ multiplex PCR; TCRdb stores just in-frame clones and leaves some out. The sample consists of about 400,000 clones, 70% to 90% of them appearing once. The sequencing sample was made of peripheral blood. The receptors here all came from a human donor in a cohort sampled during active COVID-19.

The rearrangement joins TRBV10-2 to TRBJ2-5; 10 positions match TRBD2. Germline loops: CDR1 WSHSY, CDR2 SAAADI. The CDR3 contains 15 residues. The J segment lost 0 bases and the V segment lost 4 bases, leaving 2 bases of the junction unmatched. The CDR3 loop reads CASSGLAGDQETQYF. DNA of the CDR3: TGCGCCAGCAGTGGGCTAGCGGGGGACCAAGAGACCCAGTACTTC.

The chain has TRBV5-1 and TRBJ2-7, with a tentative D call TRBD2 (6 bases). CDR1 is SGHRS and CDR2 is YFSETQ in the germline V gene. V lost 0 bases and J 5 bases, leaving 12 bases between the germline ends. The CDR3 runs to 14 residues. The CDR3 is CASSLAKRGDEQYF. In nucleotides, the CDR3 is TGCGCCAGCAGCTTGGCCAAACGCGGGGACGAGCAGTACTTC.

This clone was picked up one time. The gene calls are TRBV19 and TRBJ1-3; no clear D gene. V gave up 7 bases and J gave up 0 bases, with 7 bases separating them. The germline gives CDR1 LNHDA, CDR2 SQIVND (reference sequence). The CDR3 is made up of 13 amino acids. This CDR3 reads CASKRGSGNTIYF. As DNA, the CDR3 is TGTGCCAGTAAACGGGGCTCTGGAAACACCATATATTTT.

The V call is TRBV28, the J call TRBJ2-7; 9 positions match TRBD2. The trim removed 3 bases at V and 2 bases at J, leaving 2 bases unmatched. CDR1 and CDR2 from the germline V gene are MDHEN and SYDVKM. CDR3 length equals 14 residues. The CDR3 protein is CASSFGGRAYEQYF. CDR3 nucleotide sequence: TGTGCCAGCAGTTTCGGCGGGAGGGCCTACGAGCAGTACTTC. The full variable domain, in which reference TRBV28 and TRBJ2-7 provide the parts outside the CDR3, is DVKVTQSSRYLVKRTGEKVFLECVQDMDHENMFWYRQDPGLGLRLIYFSYDVKMKEKGDIPEGYSVSREKKERFSLILESASTNQTSMYLCASSFGGRAYEQYFGPGTRLTVT.

CDR3 DNA: TGTGCCAGCAGGGTGGCAAGCGCCACTGAAGCTTTCTTT. Residues: CASRVASATEAFF. This chain connects TRBV12-3 or TRBV12-4 to TRBJ1-1; unclear D gene. Trimming pared 6 bases from V and 4 bases from J, leaving 12 bases between. The CDR3 sequence is 13 residues long.

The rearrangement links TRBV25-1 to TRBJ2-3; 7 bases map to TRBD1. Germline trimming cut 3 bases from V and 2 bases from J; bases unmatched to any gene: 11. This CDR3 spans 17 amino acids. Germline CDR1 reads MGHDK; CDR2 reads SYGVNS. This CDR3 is CASSDSIGTEVTDTQYF. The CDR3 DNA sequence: TGTGCCAGCAGTGACTCTATCGGGACAGAAGTCACAGATACGCAGTATTTT.

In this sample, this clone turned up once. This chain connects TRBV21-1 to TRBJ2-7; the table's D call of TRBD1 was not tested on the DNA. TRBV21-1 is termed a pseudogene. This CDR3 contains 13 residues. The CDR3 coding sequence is TGTGCCAGCACCGGGACAGTTCTCTACGAGCAGTACTTC. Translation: CASTGTVLYEQYF.

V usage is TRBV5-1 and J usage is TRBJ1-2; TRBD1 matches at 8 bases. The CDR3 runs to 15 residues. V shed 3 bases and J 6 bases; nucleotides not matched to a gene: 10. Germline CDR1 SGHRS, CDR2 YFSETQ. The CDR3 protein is CASSWRTGRVDGYTF. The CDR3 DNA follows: TGCGCCAGCAGCTGGCGGACAGGGAGGGTCGATGGCTACACCTTC.

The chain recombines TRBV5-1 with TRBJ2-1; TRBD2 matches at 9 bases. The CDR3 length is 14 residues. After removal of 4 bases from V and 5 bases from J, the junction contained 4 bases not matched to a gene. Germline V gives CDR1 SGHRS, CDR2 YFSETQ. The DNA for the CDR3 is TGCGCCAGCAGCATAGCGGGGGCAGACAATGAGCAGTTCTTC. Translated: CASSIAGADNEQFF.

CDR3 bases: TGCGCCAGCAGCACCCGACTAGCGGGGTCGGGCAATGAGCAGTTCTTC. This codes for CASSTRLAGSGNEQFF. V is TRBV4-1 and J is TRBJ2-1; 11 bases match TRBD2. The germline V gene encodes CDR1 MGHRA and CDR2 YSYEKL. After removal of 5 bases from V and 6 bases from J, the junction contained 9 bases not matched to a gene. The CDR3 contains 16 residues.

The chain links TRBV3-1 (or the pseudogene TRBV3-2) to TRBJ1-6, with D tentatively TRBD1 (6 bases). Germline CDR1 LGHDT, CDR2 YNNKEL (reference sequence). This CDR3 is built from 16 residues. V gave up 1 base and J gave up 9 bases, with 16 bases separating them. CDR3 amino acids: CASSQVTGGLTSPLHF. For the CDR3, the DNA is TGTGCCAGCAGCCAAGTGACAGGCGGTTTGACTTCACCCCTCCACTTT.

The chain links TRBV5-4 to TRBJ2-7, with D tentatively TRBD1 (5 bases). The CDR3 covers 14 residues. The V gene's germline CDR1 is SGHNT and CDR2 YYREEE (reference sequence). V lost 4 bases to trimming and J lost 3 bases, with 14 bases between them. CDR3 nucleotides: TGTGCCAGCAGCGTAGACAGTGAGATCTACGAGCAGTACTTC. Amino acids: CASSVDSEIYEQYF.

For the CDR3, the DNA is TGTGCCAGCAGTACCGGACTATCAGATACGCAGTATTTT. It is translated as CASSTGLSDTQYF. The rearrangement links TRBV28 to TRBJ2-3, with D tentatively TRBD2 (6 bases). Trimming removed 5 bases from V and 4 bases from J, with 10 bases in between. The CDR3 length is 13 residues. The germline V gene encodes CDR1 MDHEN and CDR2 SYDVKM.

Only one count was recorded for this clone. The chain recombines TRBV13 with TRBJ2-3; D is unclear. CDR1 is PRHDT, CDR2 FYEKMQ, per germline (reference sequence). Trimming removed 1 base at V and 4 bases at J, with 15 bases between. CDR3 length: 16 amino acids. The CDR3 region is CASSLDRQEKADTQYF. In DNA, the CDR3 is TGTGCCAGCAGCTTAGATAGGCAGGAAAAAGCAGATACGCAGTATTTT.

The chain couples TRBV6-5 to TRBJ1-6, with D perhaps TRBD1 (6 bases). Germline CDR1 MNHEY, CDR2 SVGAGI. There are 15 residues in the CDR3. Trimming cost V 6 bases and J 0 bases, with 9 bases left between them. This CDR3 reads CASRVGGSYNSPLHF. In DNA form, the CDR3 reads TGTGCCAGCAGGGTAGGGGGCTCCTATAATTCACCCCTCCACTTT.

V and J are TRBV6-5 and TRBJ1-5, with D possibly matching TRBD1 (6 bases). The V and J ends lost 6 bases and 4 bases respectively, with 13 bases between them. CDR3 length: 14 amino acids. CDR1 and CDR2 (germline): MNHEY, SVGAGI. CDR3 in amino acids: CASSAGGANQPQHF. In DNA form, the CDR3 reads TGTGCCAGCAGCGCCGGGGGGGCAAATCAGCCCCAGCATTTT.

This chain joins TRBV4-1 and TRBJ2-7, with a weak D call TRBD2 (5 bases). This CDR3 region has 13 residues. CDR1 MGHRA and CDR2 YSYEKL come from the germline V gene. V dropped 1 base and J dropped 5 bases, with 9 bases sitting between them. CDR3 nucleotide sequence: TGCGCCAGCAGCCAAGTTCCGGGGAACGAGCAGTACTTC. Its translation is CASSQVPGNEQYF.

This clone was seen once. CDR3 DNA sequence: TGTGCCACCAGTGGACTAGCGGGAGTGGGGAACACCGGGGAGCTGTTTTTT. Encoded protein: CATSGLAGVGNTGELFF. V usage is TRBV24-1 and J usage is TRBJ2-2; 12 bases line up with TRBD2. The ends lost 5 bases at V and 1 base at J; junction bases unmatched: 4. Germline CDR1 is KGHDR and CDR2 is SFDVKD. This CDR3 region has 17 residues.

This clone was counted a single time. This CDR3 is CASSEMGEYYGYTF. The DNA for the CDR3 is TGTGCCAGCAGTGAAATGGGAGAATACTATGGCTACACCTTC. The chain carries TRBV6-1 and TRBJ1-2; D remains unclear. Trimming left V 2 bases short and J 3 bases short, with 10 bases between. CDR1 and CDR2 from the germline V gene are MNHNS and SASEGT. The CDR3 extends over 14 amino acids.

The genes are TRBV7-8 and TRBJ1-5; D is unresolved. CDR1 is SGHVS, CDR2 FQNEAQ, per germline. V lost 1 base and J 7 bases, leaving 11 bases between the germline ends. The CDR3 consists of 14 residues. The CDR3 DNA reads TGTGCCAGCAGCTTAGTGCCATCGGGGCAGCCCCAGCATTTT. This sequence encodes CASSLVPSGQPQHF.

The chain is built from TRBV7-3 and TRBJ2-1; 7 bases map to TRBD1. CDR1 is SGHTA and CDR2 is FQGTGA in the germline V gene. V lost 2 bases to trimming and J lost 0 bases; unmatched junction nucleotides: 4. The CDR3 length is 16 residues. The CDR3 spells CASSLGSGGSYNEQFF. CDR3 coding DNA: TGTGCCAGCAGCTTAGGTTCAGGGGGCTCCTACAATGAGCAGTTCTTC.